The clone carrying this T cell receptor (beta chain) has at least ten counts. Antigen unknown. The sample comes from a study of T-cell reconstitution after alpha-beta-depleted transplantation in children. General observations from the study: It was reported that alpha-beta T cells came from several hundred expanded graft clones (about two months after transplant). Surviving recipient T cells and thymic progenitors produced the high day-60 TCRbeta diversity seen in some patients. T-cell numbers and diversity one year post-transplant derived largely from freshly generated T cells.

Per the germline V gene, CDR1 is SGHAT and CDR2 is FQDESV (reference sequence). The J segment lost 1 base and the V segment lost 0 bases, leaving 12 bases of the junction unmatched. The CDR3 consists of 20 residues. Unique molecular identifiers were incorporated into the prepared TCRbeta library. TCRdb re-called the PCR reads with MiXCR, one entry per CDR3 protein. The table lists about 300,000 distinct CDR3 sequences, over 7% of them singletons, with approximately 8.6% in the top ten. Sequencing used peripheral blood, obtained 360 days after TCRalphabeta/CD19-depleted stem cell transplant. The TCR comes from a female patient younger than 10 who had a stem cell transplant for Fanconi anemia, so the T cells may come from the graft donor. J is TRBJ2-7 and V is TRBV11-1; 13 bases are a match to TRBD2. The chain's CDR3 is CASSLAPLAGGLVSSYEQYF. CDR3 DNA: TGTGCCAGCAGCTTAGCCCCACTAGCGGGAGGGCTCGTCTCTTCCTACGAGCAGTACTTC.